What follows is one T cell receptor beta chain and its context. Its antigen is not identified. These data are taken from a study of beta chain features in type 1 diabetes. Study-wide points: Compared to healthy donors, patients appeared to have naive, central memory and Treg TCRB repertoires that were more alike. Resolution of whether HLA type affects TCRB rearrangement was not achieved here. A possible short-template PCR bias applies equally to patients and controls.

Since all of the isolated RNA was reverse transcribed, expressed TCRB transcripts were what got sequenced. TCRdb keeps only in-frame clones here, not all; method: immunoSEQ multiplex PCR. Of 600,000 to 650,000 clones in the sample, around 15% were seen once. The trim removed 6 bases at V and 3 bases at J, leaving 9 bases unmatched. Germline V CDR1 and CDR2: MNHEY, SMNVEV (reference sequence). The CDR3 is 16 residues long. The rearrangement links TRBV27 to TRBJ1-5, with 9 bases identical to TRBD1. This sequence originates from a man between 18 and 35 years old in good health. Sequenced: naive CD4+ T cells from blood. The CDR3 DNA sequence: TGTGCCAGCAGGAGCCTGGACAGGGGAATCAATCAGCCCCAGCATTTT. Amino acids: CASRSLDRGINQPQHF.